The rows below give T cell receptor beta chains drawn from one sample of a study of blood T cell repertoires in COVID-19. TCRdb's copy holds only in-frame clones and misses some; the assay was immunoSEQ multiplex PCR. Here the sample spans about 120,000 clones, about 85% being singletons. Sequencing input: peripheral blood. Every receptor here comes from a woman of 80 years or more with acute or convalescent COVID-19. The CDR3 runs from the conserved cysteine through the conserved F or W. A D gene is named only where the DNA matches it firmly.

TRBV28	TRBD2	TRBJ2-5	TGTGCCAGCAAGGGACCTAGCGGGGCCCAAGAGACCCAGTACTTC	CASKGPSGAQETQYF
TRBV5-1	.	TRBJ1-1	TGCGCCAGCAGCTTGTGGGGGGGTTCTAGGACTGAAGCTTTCTTT	CASSLWGGSRTEAFF
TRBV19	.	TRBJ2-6	TGTGCCAGTAGGTCCGTAAAATCTGGGGCCAACGTCCTGACTTTC	CASRSVKSGANVLTF
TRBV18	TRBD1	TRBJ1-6	TGTGCCAGCTCACCATCGGGACAGGGGACAGGTTCACCCCTCCACTTT	CASSPSGQGTGSPLHF
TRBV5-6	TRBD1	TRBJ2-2	TGTGCCAGCAGCTTGAGGATGACAGGGGTCGCGAACACCGGGGAGCTGTTTTTT	CASSLRMTGVANTGELFF
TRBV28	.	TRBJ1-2	TGTGCCAGCACCCGCGCAGGGGCGACTAACTATGGCTACACCTTC	CASTRAGATNYGYTF
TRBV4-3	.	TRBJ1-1	TGCGCCAGCAGCCAAGAGAAGCAGGGTGCGGCTGAAGCTTTCTTT	CASSQEKQGAAEAFF
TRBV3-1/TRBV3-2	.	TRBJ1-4	TGTGCCAGCAGCCAATGGGGGCACGGTAATGAAAAACTGTTTTTT	CASSQWGHGNEKLFF
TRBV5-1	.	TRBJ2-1	TGCGCCAGCAGCTTCTTCGCGGGGAGCTCCTACAATGAGCAGTTCTTC	CASSFFAGSSYNEQFF
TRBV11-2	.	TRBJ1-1	TGTGCCAGCAGCTTATCCCCGGGCACTGAAGCTTTCTTT	CASSLSPGTEAFF
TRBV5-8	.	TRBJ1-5	TGTGCCAGCAGCTTTTACAGGGGCAATCAGCCCCAGCATTTT	CASSFYRGNQPQHF